This T cell receptor (beta chain) was recorded in a study of blood T cells in healthy people across ages. A second roughly 6 to 11 cycle PCR used barcoded and J-beta primers. Researchers report that each sample yielded at least 2.5 million CDR3-containing paired-end reads. TCRdb itself ran the 5' RACE reads through MiXCR, one entry per CDR3 protein. The data hold 1.5 million to 2 million distinct CDR3 sequences, with around 48% observed a single time. Study observations and caveats: Age advanced and TCR beta diversity per million T cells fell, roughly linearly. There was a strong correlation between TCR beta diversity and naive T cell percentage.

This clonotype was recorded a few times. Antigen specificity is unknown. Each sample yielded at least 7 million isolated PBMCs. The sequencing sample was made of blood. The sequence derives from a woman aged 40 to 50 in good health.

Here the CDR3 DNA reads TGTGCCAGCAGTTCCGGACAGGGCCGGGATACGCAGTATTTT. Amino acid sequence: CASSSGQGRDTQYF. The chain links TRBV28 to TRBJ2-3, with TRBD1 matching 8 bases. Germline V CDR1 and CDR2: MDHEN, SYDVKM. The CDR3 is made up of 14 amino acids. V lost 4 bases to trimming and J lost 6 bases; unmatched junction nucleotides: 6. The whole variable domain, filled in from reference TRBV28 and TRBJ2-3, reads DVKVTQSSRYLVKRTGEKVFLECVQDMDHENMFWYRQDPGLGLRLIYFSYDVKMKEKGDIPEGYSVSREKKERFSLILESASTNQTSMYLCASSSGQGRDTQYFGPGTRLTVL.